These 4 T cell receptor beta chains were sequenced from one sample in a study of cytomegalovirus exposure and HLA in healthy donors. Generated by immunoSEQ multiplex PCR, the TCRdb table keeps only in-frame clones and is missing some. There are about 220,000 clones in the sample; under 95% occur only once, and approximately 1.1% lies in the top ten. The specimen was PBMCs. Receptors originate from a woman between 18 and 30 years old in good health and CMV-seronegative.

This clone was recorded once. The chain employs TRBV9 and TRBJ1-2; 10 nucleotides align to TRBD1. The V segment lost 4 bases and the J segment 8 bases; nucleotides outside the gene matches: 14. This CDR3 has 16 amino acids. Germline CDR1 is SGDLS and CDR2 is YYNGEE. The CDR3 region is CASSLGTGDNLEGYTF. CDR3 nucleotides: TGTGCCAGCAGCCTCGGGACAGGGGATAATTTGGAGGGCTACACCTTC.

The rearrangement uses TRBV2 and TRBJ1-5, with D possibly matching TRBD1 (5 bases). CDR3 size: 14 residues. V was pared by 2 bases and J by 4 bases, with 9 bases between. Germline CDR1 is SNHLY and CDR2 is FYNNEI. The CDR3 spells CASSEYRRNQPQHF. CDR3 DNA: TGTGCCAGCAGTGAATACAGGAGAAATCAGCCCCAGCATTTT.

V is TRBV30 and J is TRBJ2-7; D unresolved. This CDR3 has 11 residues. Between the trimmed V and J ends, which lost 3 bases and 4 bases, there was a span of 7 bases. Germline assignment: CDR1 GTSNPN and CDR2 SVGIG (reference sequence). The CDR3 spells CAWRIQYEQYF. The CDR3, as DNA: TGTGCCTGGAGGATACAATACGAGCAGTACTTC.

The chain joins TRBV11-2 to TRBJ1-2; the D gene is possibly TRBD1 (5 bases). V was cut by 1 base and J by 1 base, with 7 bases left in between. Germline values: CDR1 SGHAT, CDR2 FQNNGV. This CDR3 is 14 amino acids long. CDR3 loop: CASSLADSNYGYTF. The CDR3 coding sequence is TGTGCCAGCAGCTTAGCCGACAGTAACTATGGCTACACCTTC.